This TCR beta chain was recorded in a study of T-cell reconstitution after alpha-beta-depleted transplantation in children. In its sample, this clonotype was seen a few times. The CDR3 totals 15 residues. V shed 3 bases, J shed 2 bases, and the junction held 6 bases outside the gene matches. TCRbeta library construction was performed incorporating unique molecular identifiers. A single record per CDR3 protein comes from TCRdb applying MiXCR to the PCR reads. The sample comprises some 500,000 distinct CDR3 sequences, approximately 20% of which are singletons, and over 3% rests with the top ten. The starting material was PBMCs from the stem cell graft donor, obtained from the stem cell graft. This TCR came from a human donor who donated a stem cell graft to a child with acute lymphoblastic leukemia. The chain joins TRBV12-3 or TRBV12-4 to TRBJ2-5; 7 nucleotides line up with TRBD1. The CDR3: CASSLPGQLQETQYF. CDR3 in DNA: TGTGCCAGCAGTTTGCCGGGACAGCTTCAAGAGACCCAGTACTTC.